This T cell receptor (beta chain) derives from a study of cytomegalovirus exposure and HLA in healthy donors. PCR was performed using 60 Vbeta and 13 Jbeta primers. The assay was immunoSEQ multiplex PCR, and TCRdb's table has in-frame clones only and misses some. The data hold some 160,000 clones, with 80% to 85% observed a single time. V lost 3 bases to trimming and J lost 4 bases; unmatched junction nucleotides: 4. Germline CDR1 and CDR2: MGHRA and YSYEKL. The CDR3 is made up of 15 amino acids. On this clone itself: Its specificity is unknown.

Study findings and constraints: A later analysis found most CMV-associated TCR beta chains apparently HLA-restricted.

Source material: PBMCs. This sequence was found in a woman aged 18-29 years in good health and CMV-seronegative. The V and J genes are TRBV4-1 and TRBJ1-1; TRBD1 aligns across 11 bases. The CDR3 sequence: CASSQAGTGGTEAFF. The CDR3 bases are TGCGCCAGCAGCCAGGCCGGGACAGGGGGCACTGAAGCTTTCTTT.